These T cell receptor beta chains were read from a single sample in a study of blood T cell repertoires in COVID-19. Clones were read by immunoSEQ multiplex PCR, and TCRdb kept only the in-frame ones, dropping some. The sample yields some 110,000 clones, roughly four fifths seen once. The specimen sequenced was peripheral blood. The receptors shown here come from a man between 50 and 59 years old with acute or convalescent COVID-19. The CDR3 runs from the conserved cysteine through the conserved F or W. The D gene is left open where the match is weak. Expanded clones are given a class, and other clones once, few, many or no size at all.

clone size | V gene | D gene | CDR3 protein
NA | TRBV2 | TRBD2 | CASRASGTSYTGELFF
NA | TRBV25-1 | TRBD2 | CASAASGSTNEQFF
NA | TRBV12-3/TRBV12-4 | NA | CASSGDSRNTIYF
NA | TRBV19 | TRBD2 | CASSAGLEGRGDTQYF
NA | TRBV29-1 | NA | CSVEEATFSGNTIYF
NA | TRBV21-1 | NA | CASSTGQKNTEAFF
NA | TRBV10-3 | TRBD1 | CAISKDRDGGYTF
NA | TRBV7-9 | NA | CASSAPGQTNTGELFF
NA | TRBV18 | NA | CASSPPFRGNEVTQYF
NA | TRBV5-1 | TRBD1 | CASARMGQGAQEQYF
NA | TRBV19 | TRBD2 | CASSNFAGGHNEQFF
NA | TRBV10-3 | NA | CAISDPYRGRDEKLFF
NA | TRBV3-1/TRBV3-2 | NA | CASSQDLVLGGELFF
NA | TRBV5-5 | TRBD2 | CASSPGLAEGYEQYF
NA | TRBV5-5 | TRBD1 | CASSPDRGTDEQYF
few | TRBV20-1 | NA | CSAPGNYGYTF
NA | TRBV4-1 | NA | CASSHRGEQFF
once | TRBV5-4 | NA | CASSSDTNSPLHF
NA | TRBV3-1/TRBV3-2 | TRBD2 | CASRRRTSGINEQFF
NA | TRBV6-5 | TRBD1 | CASRTGGAGELFF
NA | TRBV10-3 | NA | CAISDRSPSGTQNSPLHF
NA | TRBV7-9 | NA | CASSPLSGNYGYTF
NA | TRBV2 | NA | CAGSVDYYEQYF
few | TRBV5-1 | NA | CASSEGQANYGYTF
NA | TRBV24-1 | TRBD2 | CATSEWTSWGETQYF
NA | TRBV28 | TRBD2 | CASSLRTSSKNEQFF
NA | TRBV6-1 | NA | CASSETGSNQPQHF
NA | TRBV6-2/TRBV6-3 | TRBD2 | CASSYSLAGRTDTQYF
NA | TRBV3-1/TRBV3-2 | NA | CASSQIGLAEAFF
many | TRBV6-5 | TRBD1 | CASSSPGQLYGYTF
NA | TRBV7-2 | NA | CASSLKRSTGELFF
NA | TRBV19 | NA | CASRRPGGDEKLFF
NA | TRBV6-5 | NA | CASSYRGSRGTQYF
few | TRBV28 | NA | CASSRGWSQPQHF
NA | TRBV19 | TRBD1 | CASSIGQGANTEAFF
NA | TRBV19 | TRBD1 | CASSTGQGRAQYF
many | TRBV10-3 | NA | CAISDSGRGRDGYTF
medium-sized | TRBV27 | TRBD2 | CASSLSASGGDEQFF
NA | TRBV7-2 | TRBD2 | CASSSRTSGRRIRYEQYF
NA | TRBV7-9 | NA | CASSLVRGLNNEQFF
NA | TRBV3-1/TRBV3-2 | NA | CASSQPPAGTAFF
NA | TRBV27 | TRBD2 | CASSLSMGGAHEQYF
NA | TRBV18 | TRBD1 | CASSPPERTGGAGAFF
NA | TRBV5-1 | TRBD1 | CASSLSQGVENYGYTF
NA | TRBV2 | TRBD1 | CASSPTGGLTEAFF
once | TRBV20-1 | NA | CSASTGSNQPQHF
NA | TRBV28 | TRBD1 | CASSPQTGGVDEQYF
NA | TRBV19 | NA | CASSMPKSGDASTDTQYF
NA | TRBV28 | TRBD2 | CASSFWVGGSVNEQYF
NA | TRBV6-5 | NA | CASSQQGRGGNTIYF